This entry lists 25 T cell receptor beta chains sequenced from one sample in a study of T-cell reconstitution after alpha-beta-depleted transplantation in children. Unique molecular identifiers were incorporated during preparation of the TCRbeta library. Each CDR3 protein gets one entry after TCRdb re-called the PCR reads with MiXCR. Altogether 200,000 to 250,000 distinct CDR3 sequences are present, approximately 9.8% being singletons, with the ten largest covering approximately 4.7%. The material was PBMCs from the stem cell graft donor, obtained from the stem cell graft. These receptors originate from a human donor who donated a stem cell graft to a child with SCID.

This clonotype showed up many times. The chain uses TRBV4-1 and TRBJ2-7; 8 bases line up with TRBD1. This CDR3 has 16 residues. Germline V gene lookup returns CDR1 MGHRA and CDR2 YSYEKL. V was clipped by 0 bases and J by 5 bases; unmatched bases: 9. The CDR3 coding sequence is TGCGCCAGCAGCCAAGAGACCAGGGGGCAGAAAAACGAGCAGTACTTC. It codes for CASSQETRGQKNEQYF.

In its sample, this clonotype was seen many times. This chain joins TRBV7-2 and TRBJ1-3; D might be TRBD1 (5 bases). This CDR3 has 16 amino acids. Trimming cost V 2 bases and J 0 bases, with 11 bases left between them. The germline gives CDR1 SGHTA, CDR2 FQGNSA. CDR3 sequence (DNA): TGTGCCAGCAGCTTATATCAGGGCAGCTCTGGAAACACCATATATTTT. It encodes CASSLYQGSSGNTIYF.

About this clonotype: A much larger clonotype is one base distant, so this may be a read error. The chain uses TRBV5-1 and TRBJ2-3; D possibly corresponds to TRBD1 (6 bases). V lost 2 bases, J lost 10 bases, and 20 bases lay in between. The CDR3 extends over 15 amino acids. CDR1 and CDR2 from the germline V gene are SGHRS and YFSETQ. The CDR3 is CASSFGTPLADAQYF. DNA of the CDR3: TGCGCCAGCAGCTTCGGGACACCCCTCGCGGATGCGCAGTATTTT.

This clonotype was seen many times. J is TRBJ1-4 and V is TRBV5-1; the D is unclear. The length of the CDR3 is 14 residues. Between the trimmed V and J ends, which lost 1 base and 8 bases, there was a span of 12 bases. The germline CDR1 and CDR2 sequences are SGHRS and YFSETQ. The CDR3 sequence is CASSLSNWGEKLFF. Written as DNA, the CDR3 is TGCGCCAGCAGCTTGTCCAATTGGGGAGAAAAACTGTTTTTT.

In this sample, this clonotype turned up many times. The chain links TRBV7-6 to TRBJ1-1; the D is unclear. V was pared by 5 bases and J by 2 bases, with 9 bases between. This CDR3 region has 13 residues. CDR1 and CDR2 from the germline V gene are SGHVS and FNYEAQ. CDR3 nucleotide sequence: TGTGCCAGCAGCCCGCAGTCTAACACTGAAGCTTTCTTT. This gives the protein CASSPQSNTEAFF.

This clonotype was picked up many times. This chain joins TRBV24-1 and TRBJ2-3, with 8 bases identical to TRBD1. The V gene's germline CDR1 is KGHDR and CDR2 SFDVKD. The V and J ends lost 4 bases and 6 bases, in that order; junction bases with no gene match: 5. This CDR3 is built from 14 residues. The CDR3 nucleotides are TGTGCCACCAGTGAGCTGGACAGGGATGATACGCAGTATTTT. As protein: CATSELDRDDTQYF.

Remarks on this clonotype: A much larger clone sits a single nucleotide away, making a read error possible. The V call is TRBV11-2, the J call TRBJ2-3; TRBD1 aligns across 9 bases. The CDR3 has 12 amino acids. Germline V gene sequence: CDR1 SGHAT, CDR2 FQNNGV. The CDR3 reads CAISLGTGWSYF. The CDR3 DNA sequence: TGTGCCATCAGCTTAGGGACAGGGTGGTCGTATTTT.

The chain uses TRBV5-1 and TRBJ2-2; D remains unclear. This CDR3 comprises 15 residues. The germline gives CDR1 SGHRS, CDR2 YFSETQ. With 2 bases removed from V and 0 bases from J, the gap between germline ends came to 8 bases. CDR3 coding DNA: TGCGCCAGCAGCTTACCTGGGGCGAACACCGGGGAGCTGTTTTTT. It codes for CASSLPGANTGELFF.

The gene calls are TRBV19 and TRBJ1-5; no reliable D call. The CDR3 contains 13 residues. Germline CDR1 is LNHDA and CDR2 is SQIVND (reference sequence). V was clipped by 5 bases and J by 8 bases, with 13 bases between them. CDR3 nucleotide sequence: TGTGCCAGTAGTTTCCAGGAGGGCAAGCCCCAGCATTTT. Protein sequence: CASSFQEGKPQHF.

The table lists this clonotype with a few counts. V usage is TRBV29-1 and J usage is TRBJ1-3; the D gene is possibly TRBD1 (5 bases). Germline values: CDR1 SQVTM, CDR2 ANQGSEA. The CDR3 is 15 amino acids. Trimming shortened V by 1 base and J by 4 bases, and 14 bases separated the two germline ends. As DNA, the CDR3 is TGCAGCGTTGAAGGAACAGGAATTAGAGGAAACACCATATATTTT. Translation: CSVEGTGIRGNTIYF.

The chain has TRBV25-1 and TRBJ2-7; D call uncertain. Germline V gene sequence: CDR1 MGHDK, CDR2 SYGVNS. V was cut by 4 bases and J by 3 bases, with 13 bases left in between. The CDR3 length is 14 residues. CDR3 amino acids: CASSVTGVSYEQYF. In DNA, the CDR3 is TGTGCCAGCAGTGTGACCGGCGTCAGCTACGAGCAGTACTTC.

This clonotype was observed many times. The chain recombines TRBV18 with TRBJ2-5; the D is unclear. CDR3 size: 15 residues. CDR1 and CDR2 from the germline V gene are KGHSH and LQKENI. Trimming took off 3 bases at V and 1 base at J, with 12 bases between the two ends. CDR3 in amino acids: CASSPSANFQETQYF. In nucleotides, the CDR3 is TGTGCCAGCTCACCTTCTGCCAACTTCCAAGAGACCCAGTACTTC.

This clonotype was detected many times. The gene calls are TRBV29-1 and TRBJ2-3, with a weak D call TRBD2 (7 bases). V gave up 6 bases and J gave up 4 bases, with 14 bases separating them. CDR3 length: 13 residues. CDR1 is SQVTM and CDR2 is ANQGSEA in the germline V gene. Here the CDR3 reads CSVRGAGADTQYF. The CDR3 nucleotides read TGCAGCGTCCGGGGGGCCGGGGCAGATACGCAGTATTTT.

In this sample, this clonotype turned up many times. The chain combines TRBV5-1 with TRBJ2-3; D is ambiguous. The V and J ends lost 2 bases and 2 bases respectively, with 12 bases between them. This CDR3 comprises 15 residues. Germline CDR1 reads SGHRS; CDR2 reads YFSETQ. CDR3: CASSLPGPLTDTQYF. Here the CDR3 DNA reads TGCGCCAGCAGCTTACCGGGCCCTCTCACAGATACGCAGTATTTT.

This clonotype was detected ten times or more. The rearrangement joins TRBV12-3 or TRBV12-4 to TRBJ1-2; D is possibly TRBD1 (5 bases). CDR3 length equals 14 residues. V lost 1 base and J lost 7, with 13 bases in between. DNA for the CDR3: TGTGCCAGCAGTTTAGGGGGACCCACGGCTGGCTACACCTTC. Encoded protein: CASSLGGPTAGYTF.

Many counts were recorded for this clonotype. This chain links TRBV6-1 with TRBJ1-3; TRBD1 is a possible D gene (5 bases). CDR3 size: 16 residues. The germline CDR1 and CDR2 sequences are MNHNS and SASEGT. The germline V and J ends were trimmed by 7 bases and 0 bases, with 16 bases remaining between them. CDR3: CASTVSRDYSGNTIYF. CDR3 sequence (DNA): TGTGCCAGCACTGTATCCAGGGACTACTCTGGAAACACCATATATTTT.

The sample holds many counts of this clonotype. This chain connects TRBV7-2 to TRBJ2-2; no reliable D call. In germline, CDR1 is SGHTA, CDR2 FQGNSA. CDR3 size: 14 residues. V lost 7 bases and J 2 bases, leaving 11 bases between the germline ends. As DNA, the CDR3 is TGTGCCAGCACCGTTGGGTATAACACCGGGGAGCTGTTTTTT. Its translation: CASTVGYNTGELFF.

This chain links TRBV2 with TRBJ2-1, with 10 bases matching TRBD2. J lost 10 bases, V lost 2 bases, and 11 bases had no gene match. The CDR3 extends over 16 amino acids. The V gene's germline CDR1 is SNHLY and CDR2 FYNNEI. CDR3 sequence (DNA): TGTGCCAGCAGTGAACGGCTAGCGGGGGCCATCATCGAGCAGTTCTTC. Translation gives CASSERLAGAIIEQFF.

CDR3 DNA sequence: TGCGCCAGCAGCTTGAATGGCGCAAGCACAGATACGCAGTATTTT. Amino acids: CASSLNGASTDTQYF. This chain joins TRBV5-1 and TRBJ2-3; D is unresolved. The CDR3 runs to 15 residues. Germline CDR1 and CDR2: SGHRS and YFSETQ. The V and J ends lost 1 base and 0 bases respectively, with 9 bases between them.

The chain's CDR3 is CGAFYLHTDRDRGLSNQPQHF. The CDR3 bases are TGTGGCGCCTTTTATTTGCATACCGACCGGGACAGGGGGCTTAGCAATCAGCCCCAGCATTTT. V gene TRBV24-1 combines with J gene TRBJ1-5; 12 bases line up with TRBD1. From germline, CDR1 is KGHDR and CDR2 SFDVKD. The CDR3 is 21 amino acids.

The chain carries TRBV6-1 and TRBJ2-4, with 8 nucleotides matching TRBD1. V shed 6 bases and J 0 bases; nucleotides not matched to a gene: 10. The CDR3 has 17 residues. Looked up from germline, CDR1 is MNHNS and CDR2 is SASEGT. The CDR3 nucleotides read TGTGCCAGCAGACCCGGGACAGGTACCTTAGCCAAAAACATTCAGTACTTC. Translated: CASRPGTGTLAKNIQYF.

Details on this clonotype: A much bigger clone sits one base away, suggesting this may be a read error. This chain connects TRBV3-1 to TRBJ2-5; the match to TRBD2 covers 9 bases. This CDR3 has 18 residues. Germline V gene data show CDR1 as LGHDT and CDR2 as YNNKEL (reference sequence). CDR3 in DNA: TGTGCCTGCAGCCAAGAGTGGGCTCTAGCGGGGAAACAAGAGACCCAGTACTTC. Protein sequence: CACSQEWALAGKQETQYF.

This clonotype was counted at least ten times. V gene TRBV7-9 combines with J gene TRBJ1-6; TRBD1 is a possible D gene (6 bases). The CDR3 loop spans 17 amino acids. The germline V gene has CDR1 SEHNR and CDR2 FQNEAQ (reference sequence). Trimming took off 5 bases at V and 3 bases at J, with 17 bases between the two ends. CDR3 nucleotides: TGTGCCAGCAGCCCAGTGGTGCACAGGGACTATAATTCACCCCTCCACTTT. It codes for CASSPVVHRDYNSPLHF.

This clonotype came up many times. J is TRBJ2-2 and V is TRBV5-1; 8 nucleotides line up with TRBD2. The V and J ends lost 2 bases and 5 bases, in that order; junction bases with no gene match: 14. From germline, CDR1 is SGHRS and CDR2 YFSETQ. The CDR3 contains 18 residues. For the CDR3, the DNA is TGCGCCAGCAGCTTCTTGGCCCCAAGCGGGGGTGTTACCGGGGAGCTGTTTTTT. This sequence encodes CASSFLAPSGGVTGELFF. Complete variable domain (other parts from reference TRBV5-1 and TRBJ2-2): KAGVTQTPRYLIKTRGQQVTLSCSPISGHRSVSWYQQTPGQGLQFLFEYFSETQRNKGNFPGRFSGRQFSNSRSEMNVSTLELGDSALYLCASSFLAPSGGVTGELFFGEGSRLTVL.

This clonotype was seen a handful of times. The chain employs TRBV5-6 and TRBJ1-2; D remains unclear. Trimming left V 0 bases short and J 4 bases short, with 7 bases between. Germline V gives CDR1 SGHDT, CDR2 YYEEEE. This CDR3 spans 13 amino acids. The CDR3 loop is CASSLEGPYGYTF. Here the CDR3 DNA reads TGTGCCAGCAGCTTGGAGGGCCCCTATGGCTACACCTTC. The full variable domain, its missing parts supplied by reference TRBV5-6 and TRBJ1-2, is DAGVTQSPTHLIKTRGQQVTLRCSPKSGHDTVSWYQQALGQGPQFIFQYYEEEERQRGNFPDRFSGHQFPNYSSELNVNALLLGDSALYLCASSLEGPYGYTFGSGTRLTVV.